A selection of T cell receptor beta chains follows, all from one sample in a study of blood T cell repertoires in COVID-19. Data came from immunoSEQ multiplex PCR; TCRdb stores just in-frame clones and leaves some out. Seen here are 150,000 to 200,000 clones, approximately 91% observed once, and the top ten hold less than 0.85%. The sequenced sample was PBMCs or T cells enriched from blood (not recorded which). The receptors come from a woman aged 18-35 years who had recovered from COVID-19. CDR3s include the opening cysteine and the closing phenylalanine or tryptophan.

CASSEWVQGATEAFF,TRBJ1-1,TRBV25-1
CASSQGEGRYNSPLHF,TRBJ1-6,TRBV4-3
CASSLAGNTNQPQHF,TRBJ1-5,TRBV5-5
CASSFLDRVTQYF,TRBJ2-3,TRBV27
CASSRTSGSYNEQFF,TRBJ2-1,TRBV27
CASSLGPGSSGYTF,TRBJ1-2,TRBV7-9
CASNKAGGQYF,TRBJ2-7,TRBV28
CASSEWAGVGTEAFF,TRBJ1-1,TRBV25-1
CASTGDRGIQPQHF,TRBJ1-5,TRBV3-1/TRBV3-2
CASSLWDRPSYEQYF,TRBJ2-7,TRBV7-2
CASSGLRTSGSYEQYF,TRBJ2-7,TRBV6-1
CASSVHAGQINTGELFF,TRBJ2-2,TRBV9
CASSLDASGRYNEQFF,TRBJ2-1,TRBV27
CASSLGGSGAYEQYF,TRBJ2-7,TRBV5-1
CATSRVPGSSYEQYF,TRBJ2-7,TRBV15
CASSPLPGSYEQYF,TRBJ2-7,TRBV27
CATSDSSGTSTRFNNEQFF,TRBJ2-1,TRBV24-1
CASSPLQGADTGELFF,TRBJ2-2,TRBV18
CASSPTWGLPPQFF,TRBJ2-1,TRBV2
CASRPEGVETGELFF,TRBJ2-2,TRBV6-2/TRBV6-3
CASSAGQGSYNEQFF,TRBJ2-1,TRBV5-1
CASSVKEWYTDTQYF,TRBJ2-3,TRBV6-2/TRBV6-3
CASSLSPAGVEEQYF,TRBJ2-7,TRBV27
CASSDEGLGYEQYF,TRBJ2-7,TRBV6-1
CASRPTSWETQYF,TRBJ2-5,TRBV28
CASKRETDTGELFF,TRBJ2-2,TRBV6-4
CASTRQGYEQYF,TRBJ2-7,TRBV12-3/TRBV12-4
CASSPRIPGLAGVSYNEQFF,TRBJ2-1,TRBV27
CASSTQGLDPPLHF,TRBJ1-6,TRBV5-4
CASSAQGTEAFF,TRBJ1-1,TRBV7-2
CASSITSSGELFF,TRBJ2-2,TRBV19
CASRGRGIAESVETQYF,TRBJ2-5,TRBV4-1
CSASPLAGPRGGETQYF,TRBJ2-5,TRBV20-1
CASSGTSGNSNEQFF,TRBJ2-1,TRBV6-4
CASSQGTSGTEQYF,TRBJ2-7,TRBV7-9
CASSDKETEQYF,TRBJ2-7,TRBV5-1
CSVAAGREGETQYF,TRBJ2-5,TRBV29-1
CASSPGTGRTDTQYF,TRBJ2-3,TRBV5-4
CASSEWTNENIQYF,TRBJ2-4,TRBV2
CASSQVLGGDGELFF,TRBJ2-2,TRBV3-1/TRBV3-2
CASALAGIDYEQYF,TRBJ2-7,TRBV7-9
CASSQDGLAVNEQFF,TRBJ2-1,TRBV3-1/TRBV3-2
CASSLPGQGETIQYF,TRBJ2-4,TRBV5-1
CASSLASGYDEQFF,TRBJ2-1,TRBV27
CASSIGGTGSYEQYF,TRBJ2-7,TRBV19
CASSLWAETGEGYTF,TRBJ1-2,TRBV28
CASSIYGTGSDEQYF,TRBJ2-7,TRBV5-1
CASSQGTQNTEAFF,TRBJ1-1,TRBV28
CASSYLWSGASSDTQYF,TRBJ2-3,TRBV27
CASSQREGRGYEQYF,TRBJ2-7,TRBV28
CASSSLAGGGTGELFF,TRBJ2-2,TRBV27
CSASRISGNYEQYF,TRBJ2-7,TRBV20-1
CATSGSTGTGIQETQYF,TRBJ2-5,TRBV24-1
CASSLGRQGTYEQYF,TRBJ2-7,TRBV7-2
CASRTSLEINTGELFF,TRBJ2-2,TRBV13
CASSRGGTTGELFF,TRBJ2-2,TRBV5-5
CASSPGMNEKLFF,TRBJ1-4,TRBV18
CASSFGWTGELFF,TRBJ2-2,TRBV9
CASSPIGRDKETQYF,TRBJ2-5,TRBV5-4
CASSGTSGKFPNTQYF,TRBJ2-3,TRBV5-4